The 8 T cell receptor beta chains below were found in one sample sequenced in a study of blood T cell repertoires in COVID-19. Some clones are missing from TCRdb's copy, which holds only in-frame ones; the method was immunoSEQ multiplex PCR. The data hold some 80,000 clones, with 70% to 80% observed a single time. Sequencing was carried out using peripheral blood. Every receptor here comes from a woman aged 80 or older with active or convalescent COVID-19.

The V gene is TRBV30, the J gene TRBJ1-5, with unresolved D. With 2 bases removed from V and 2 bases from J, the gap between germline ends came to 10 bases. The length of the CDR3 is 14 residues. CDR1 and CDR2 (germline): GTSNPN, SVGIG (reference sequence). The DNA of the CDR3 is TGTGCCTGGAGTCAAGACGGGGGCAATCAGCCCCAGCATTTT. Protein: CAWSQDGGNQPQHF.

The CDR3: CATSTSGQGTGELFF. The CDR3 DNA reads as TGTGCCACCAGCACATCGGGACAGGGTACCGGGGAGCTGTTTTTT. The chain recombines TRBV15 with TRBJ2-2; 9 nucleotides agree with TRBD1. Germline loops: CDR1 LNHNV, CDR2 YYDKDF (reference sequence). This CDR3 has 15 amino acids. J gave up 5 bases and V 4 bases, and 5 bases lay outside the gene matches.

The count of this clone is one. The CDR3 bases are TGTGCCAGTAGTACGACAGGGGTCACGGAGACCCAGTACTTC. As protein: CASSTTGVTETQYF. This chain uses TRBV19 with TRBJ2-5, with 8 nucleotides matching TRBD1. J lost 5 bases, V lost 4 bases, and 6 bases had no gene match. CDR3 length equals 14 residues. Per the germline V gene, CDR1 is LNHDA and CDR2 is SQIVND (reference sequence).

The chain has TRBV7-9 and TRBJ1-4; no clear D gene. V lost 4 bases, J lost 1 base, and 10 bases lay in between. The CDR3 sequence is 15 residues long. CDR1 is SEHNR, CDR2 FQNEAQ, per germline (reference sequence). CDR3 bases: TGTGCCAGCAGCTCCGTTGGCAGAACTAATGAAAAACTGTTTTTT. Its protein product is CASSSVGRTNEKLFF.

The rearrangement joins TRBV5-6 to TRBJ1-5, with D unresolved. V was clipped by 8 bases and J by 0 bases, with 12 bases between them. Germline V CDR1 and CDR2: SGHDT, YYEEEE. There are 14 residues in the CDR3. The DNA of the CDR3 is TGTGCCAGTAGTGCCCCGAATAGCAATCAGCCCCAGCATTTT. Encoded protein: CASSAPNSNQPQHF.

The chain recombines TRBV3-1 (or the pseudogene TRBV3-2) with TRBJ1-1; D uncertain. Per germline, CDR1 LGHDT and CDR2 YNNKEL (reference sequence). Trimming cost V 6 bases and J 2 bases, with 7 bases left between them. This CDR3 has 12 amino acids. CDR3: CASSTGNTEAFF. CDR3 nucleotides: TGTGCCAGCAGTACGGGAAACACTGAAGCTTTCTTT.

This CDR3 is CASSQDEAGYQPQHF. The CDR3 DNA reads TGTGCCAGCAGCCAAGACGAGGCCGGGTATCAGCCCCAGCATTTT. This chain joins TRBV4-2 and TRBJ1-5; D is ambiguous. Per germline, CDR1 LGHNA and CDR2 YNFKEQ. With 0 bases removed from V and 5 bases from J, the gap between germline ends came to 11 bases. CDR3 size: 15 residues.

This clone was picked up a small number of times. The V call is TRBV15, the J call TRBJ1-2, with 7 bases identical to TRBD1. The CDR3 loop spans 13 amino acids. Per the germline V gene, CDR1 is LNHNV and CDR2 is YYDKDF (reference sequence). The V gene end was trimmed by 8 bases and the J gene end by 5 bases; junction bases not matched to a gene: 8. The CDR3 loop is CATAYGQDYGYTF. The DNA of the CDR3 is TGTGCCACCGCTTATGGACAGGATTATGGCTACACCTTC.